This T cell receptor beta chain was obtained from a study of blood T cell repertoires in COVID-19. Whole-study context: Some COVID-19 samples were acute and others convalescent; all came from the United States, Italy and Spain. T cells, B-cell-depleted T cells, or PBMCs supplied cDNA or gDNA.

Per the study methods: By means of reference gene primer amplification, nucleated cell counts were estimated. Method: immunoSEQ multiplex PCR; TCRdb's copy keeps in-frame clones and lacks some. That table supplies the V and J calls and clone size; D and trimming were determined from the DNA. The repertoire holds 99,000 or so clones, with about 88% as singletons. Specimen: peripheral blood. This sequence originates from a human donor in a cohort sampled during active COVID-19.

The CDR3 DNA reads as TGTGCCAGCAGCCCTGGGCCGGGGAGCTCTGGAAACACCATATATTTT. This gives the protein CASSPGPGSSGNTIYF. The V and J genes are TRBV7-7 and TRBJ1-3; no firm D call. The CDR3 has 16 amino acids. The V gene lost 5 bases and the J gene lost 0 bases, with 14 bases spanning the gap. CDR1 SSHAT and CDR2 FNYEAQ come from the germline V gene (reference sequence).